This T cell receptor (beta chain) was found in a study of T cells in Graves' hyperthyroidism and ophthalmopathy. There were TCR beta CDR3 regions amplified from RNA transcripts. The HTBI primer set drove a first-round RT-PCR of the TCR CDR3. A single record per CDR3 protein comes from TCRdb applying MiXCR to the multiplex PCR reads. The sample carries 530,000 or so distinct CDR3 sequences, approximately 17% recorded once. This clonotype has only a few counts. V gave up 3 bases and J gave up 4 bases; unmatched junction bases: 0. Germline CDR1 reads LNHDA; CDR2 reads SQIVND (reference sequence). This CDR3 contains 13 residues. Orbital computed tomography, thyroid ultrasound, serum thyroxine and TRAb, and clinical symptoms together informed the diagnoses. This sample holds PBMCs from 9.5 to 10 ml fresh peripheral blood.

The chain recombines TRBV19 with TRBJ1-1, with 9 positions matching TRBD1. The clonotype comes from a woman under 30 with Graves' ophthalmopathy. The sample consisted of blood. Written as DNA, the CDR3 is TGTGCCAGTAGTATGGACAGGGGCACTGAAGCTTTCTTT. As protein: CASSMDRGTEAFF.